The 8 T cell receptor beta chains below come from one sample, sequenced in a study of blood T cell repertoires in COVID-19. TCRdb's copy holds only in-frame clones and misses some; the assay was immunoSEQ multiplex PCR. The repertoire consists of under 140,000 clones, with under 75% occurring once and the leading ten covering around 8%. The sequencing input was peripheral blood. The receptors come from a woman aged 60 to 75 with acute or convalescent COVID-19.

V gene TRBV7-2 combines with J gene TRBJ1-3, with D possibly being TRBD1 (5 bases). V was shortened by 1 base and J by 3 bases, with 7 bases between the two germline ends. The CDR3 consists of 14 residues. Looked up from germline, CDR1 is SGHTA and CDR2 is FQGNSA. In DNA form, the CDR3 reads TGTGCCAGCAGCTTAGTAGGGGTTGGAAACACCATATATTTT. As protein: CASSLVGVGNTIYF.

This chain connects TRBV5-4 to TRBJ2-3; 8 bases align to TRBD1. This CDR3 spans 15 amino acids. The junction had 5 bases not matched to a gene; V was cut back by 4 bases and J by 1 base. Germline lookup yields CDR1 SGHNT and CDR2 YYREEE (reference sequence). The CDR3: CASSIQGAGTDTQYF. The CDR3 DNA is TGTGCCAGCAGCATCCAGGGGGCCGGCACAGATACGCAGTATTTT.

This clone occurred a few times. This chain uses TRBV3-1 (or the pseudogene TRBV3-2) with TRBJ1-6; weak D call: TRBD1 (6 bases). Germline-derived CDR1 and CDR2 are LGHDT and YNNKEL (reference sequence). The CDR3 is made up of 14 amino acids. With 8 bases removed from V and 7 bases from J, the gap between germline ends came to 15 bases. This CDR3 is CASAARQVNSPLHF. The CDR3, as DNA: TGTGCCAGCGCCGCAAGACAGGTCAATTCACCCCTCCACTTT.

The V call is TRBV5-1, the J call TRBJ1-4, with 10 bases aligning to TRBD1. Germline assignment: CDR1 SGHRS and CDR2 YFSETQ. The CDR3 covers 16 residues. V shed 4 bases and J 8 bases; nucleotides not matched to a gene: 11. The CDR3 sequence is CASSQGQGSPLEKLFF. The CDR3 DNA follows: TGCGCCAGCAGCCAGGGACAGGGGTCCCCTTTGGAAAAACTGTTTTTT.

V gene TRBV6-2 or TRBV6-3 combines with J gene TRBJ1-1; no clear D. The CDR3 has 14 residues. V lost 4 bases and J 0 bases, leaving 9 bases between the germline ends. The germline V gene encodes CDR1 MNHEY and CDR2 SVGEGT. As DNA, the CDR3 is TGTGCCAGCAGTTTGCGCCCTCTGAACACTGAAGCTTTCTTT. It translates to CASSLRPLNTEAFF.

The V gene is TRBV29-1, the J gene TRBJ1-1, with 9 bases aligning to TRBD1. The CDR3 is 11 residues long. V shed 8 bases and J 6 bases; nucleotides not matched to a gene: 4. Germline V gene data show CDR1 as SQVTM and CDR2 as ANQGSEA. The CDR3 reads CSIRQGAEAFF. CDR3 nucleotides: TGCAGCATCCGACAGGGGGCTGAAGCTTTCTTT.

This clone was observed a single time. V is TRBV7-2 and J is TRBJ1-3; tentatively, D is TRBD1 (6 bases). CDR3 size: 16 residues. Trimming removed 5 bases at V and 3 bases at J, with 17 bases between. Germline V gene data show CDR1 as SGHTA and CDR2 as FQGNSA. The CDR3 is CASSPMRQGYGNTIYF. For the CDR3, the DNA is TGTGCCAGCAGCCCAATGCGTCAGGGGTATGGAAACACCATATATTTT.

The chain recombines TRBV4-1 with TRBJ2-1; D not resolved. There are 19 residues in the CDR3. The germline CDR1 and CDR2 sequences are MGHRA and YSYEKL. Trimming cost V 0 bases and J 0 bases, with 18 bases left between them. The CDR3 is CASSQERLGASYSYNEQFF. CDR3 nucleotide sequence: TGCGCCAGCAGCCAAGAACGACTTGGAGCCTCTTACTCCTACAATGAGCAGTTCTTC.